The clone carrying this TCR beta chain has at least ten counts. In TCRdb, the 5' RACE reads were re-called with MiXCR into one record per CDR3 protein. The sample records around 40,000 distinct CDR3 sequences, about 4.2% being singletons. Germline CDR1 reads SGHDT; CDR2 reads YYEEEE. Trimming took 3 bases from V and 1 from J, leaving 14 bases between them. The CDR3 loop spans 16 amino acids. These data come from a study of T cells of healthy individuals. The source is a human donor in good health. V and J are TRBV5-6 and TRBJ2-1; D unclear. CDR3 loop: CASSSRLADSYNEQFF. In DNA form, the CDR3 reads TGTGCCAGCAGCTCCCGATTGGCGGATTCCTACAATGAGCAGTTCTTC.